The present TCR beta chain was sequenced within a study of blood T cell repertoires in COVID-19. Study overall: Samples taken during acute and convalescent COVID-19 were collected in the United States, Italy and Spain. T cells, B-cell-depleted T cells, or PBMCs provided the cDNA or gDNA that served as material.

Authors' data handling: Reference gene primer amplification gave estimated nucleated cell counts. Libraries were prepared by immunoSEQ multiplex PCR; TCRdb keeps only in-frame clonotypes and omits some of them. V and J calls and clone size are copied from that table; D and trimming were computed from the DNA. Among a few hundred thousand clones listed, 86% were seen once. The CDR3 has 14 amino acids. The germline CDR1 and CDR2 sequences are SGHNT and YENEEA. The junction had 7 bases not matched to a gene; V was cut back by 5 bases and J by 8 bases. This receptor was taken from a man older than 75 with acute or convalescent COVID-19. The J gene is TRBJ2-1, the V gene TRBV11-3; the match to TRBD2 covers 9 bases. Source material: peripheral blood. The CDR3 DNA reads TGTGCCAGCAGCCTGGGCGGGGGGGCCTATGAGCAGTTCTTC. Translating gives CASSLGGGAYEQFF.